These 13 T cell receptor beta chains originate from one sample sequenced in a study of blood T cell repertoires in COVID-19. TCRdb's copy holds only in-frame clones and misses some; the assay was immunoSEQ multiplex PCR. This table holds 350,000 to 400,000 clones, less than 90% found once. Sequences were obtained from PBMCs or T cells enriched from blood (not recorded which). The receptor source for this set is a young woman who had recovered from COVID-19.

The chain carries TRBV7-2 and TRBJ2-1, with 10 bases matching TRBD2. The trim removed 5 bases at V and 8 bases at J, leaving 9 bases unmatched. The V gene's germline CDR1 is SGHTA and CDR2 FQGNSA. The CDR3 sequence is 15 residues long. The CDR3 here is CASSVTSGTLDEQFF. CDR3 nucleotides: TGTGCCAGCAGCGTAACTAGCGGGACGCTCGATGAGCAGTTCTTC.

J is TRBJ2-1 and V is TRBV20-1, with 7 bases that match TRBD1. V trimming: 3 bases; J trimming: 4 bases; junction bases outside the gene matches: 3. Germline CDR1 is DFQATT and CDR2 is SNEGSKA (reference sequence). There are 13 residues in the CDR3. CDR3 protein: CSASRGQYNEQFF. As DNA, the CDR3 is TGCAGTGCTAGTCGGGGACAGTACAATGAGCAGTTCTTC.

This chain uses TRBV27 with TRBJ1-6; D uncertain. The CDR3 length is 13 residues. Trimming left V 4 bases short and J 6 bases short, with 7 bases between. Germline assignment: CDR1 MNHEY and CDR2 SMNVEV (reference sequence). The CDR3 nucleotides are TGTGCCAGCAGTTCAATCGGTAATTCACCCCTCCACTTT. This translates into CASSSIGNSPLHF.

The chain employs TRBV9 and TRBJ1-2, with TRBD1 as a possible D gene (6 bases). V was cut by 4 bases and J by 6 bases, with 16 bases left in between. CDR1 and CDR2 from the germline V gene are SGDLS and YYNGEE. This CDR3 is 14 amino acids long. The CDR3 DNA follows: TGTGCCAGCAGCCCCCGTACAGGGTTGGATGGCTACACCTTC. It is translated as CASSPRTGLDGYTF. Full variable domain (remainder filled in from reference TRBV9 and TRBJ1-2): DSGVTQTPKHLITATGQRVTLRCSPRSGDLSVYWYQQSLDQGLQFLIQYYNGEERAKGNILERFSAQQFPDLHSELNLSSLELGDSALYFCASSPRTGLDGYTFGSGTRLTVV.

This clone was seen just once. The chain recombines TRBV15 with TRBJ2-1; tentatively, D is TRBD2 (6 bases). The CDR3 loop spans 14 amino acids. V shed 8 bases and J shed 8 bases, with 19 bases lying between them. Germline CDR1 reads LNHNV; CDR2 reads YYDKDF (reference sequence). CDR3 sequence reads: CATHYGRGSDEQFF. CDR3 coding DNA: TGTGCCACCCATTACGGTCGGGGGAGCGATGAGCAGTTCTTC.

This chain links TRBV28 with TRBJ2-7; 12 positions match TRBD2. The CDR3 covers 16 residues. The V gene end was trimmed by 6 bases and the J gene end by 6 bases; junction bases not matched to a gene: 12. Germline loops: CDR1 MDHEN, CDR2 SYDVKM. The CDR3 spells CASSSLTSGSFGEQYF. In DNA form, the CDR3 reads TGTGCCAGCAGCAGCCTGACTAGCGGGAGTTTTGGCGAGCAGTACTTC. Looking up the rest from reference TRBV28 and TRBJ2-7 gives the full variable domain: DVKVTQSSRYLVKRTGEKVFLECVQDMDHENMFWYRQDPGLGLRLIYFSYDVKMKEKGDIPEGYSVSREKKERFSLILESASTNQTSMYLCASSSLTSGSFGEQYFGPGTRLTVT.

This clone was found a few times. This chain joins TRBV5-1 and TRBJ1-4, with TRBD1 matching 7 bases. The CDR3 extends over 16 amino acids. Germline CDR1 and CDR2: SGHRS and YFSETQ. V was pared by 9 bases and J by 3 bases, with 14 bases of the junction left unmatched. In DNA form, the CDR3 reads TGCGCCAACGACCCCGAGACAGGGACACCTAATGAAAAACTGTTTTTT. It specifies CANDPETGTPNEKLFF.

CDR3 in amino acids: CASRTPDSKETQYF. CDR3 coding DNA: TGTGCCAGTAGGACCCCGGACAGCAAAGAGACCCAGTACTTC. The V and J genes are TRBV19 and TRBJ2-5, with TRBD1 as a possible D gene (6 bases). Germline CDR1 is LNHDA and CDR2 is SQIVND (reference sequence). Trimming removed 6 bases at V and 3 bases at J, with 14 bases between. The CDR3 spans 14 residues.

The CDR3 here is CASSLISVPGLAGTGELFF. CDR3 in DNA: TGTGCCAGCTCACTAATATCAGTTCCGGGACTAGCCGGCACCGGGGAGCTGTTTTTT. This chain uses TRBV18 with TRBJ2-2; the match to TRBD2 covers 9 bases. The trim removed 4 bases at V and 4 bases at J, leaving 16 bases unmatched. Germline CDR1 is KGHSH and CDR2 is LQKENI. The CDR3 length is 19 residues.

The gene calls are TRBV27 and TRBJ2-3; perhaps TRBD1 as D (7 bases). Germline loops: CDR1 MNHEY, CDR2 SMNVEV (reference sequence). There are 14 residues in the CDR3. V lost 4 bases and J lost 6, with 14 bases in between. The DNA for the CDR3 is TGTGCCAGCAGTTGGAGGGGGCCTGCGGATACGCAGTATTTT. This sequence encodes CASSWRGPADTQYF.

The chain combines TRBV28 with TRBJ2-2, with D possibly being TRBD2 (6 bases). V was shortened by 6 bases and J by 6 bases, with 17 bases between the two germline ends. This CDR3 comprises 15 residues. The germline CDR1 and CDR2 sequences are MDHEN and SYDVKM. CDR3 in DNA: TGTGCCAGCAGACCGGACTTCGGGGGACCCGGGGAGCTGTTTTTT. It is translated as CASRPDFGGPGELFF.

This clone appeared once. V and J are TRBV28 and TRBJ1-1; D gene unclear. The CDR3 is 14 amino acids. CDR1 MDHEN and CDR2 SYDVKM come from the germline V gene. Trimming removed 5 bases at V and 4 bases at J, with 14 bases between. CDR3 sequence (DNA): TGTGCCAGCAGTACCGACAAGCGGGGCACTGAAGCTTTCTTT. It codes for CASSTDKRGTEAFF. Complete variable domain (other parts from reference TRBV28 and TRBJ1-1): DVKVTQSSRYLVKRTGEKVFLECVQDMDHENMFWYRQDPGLGLRLIYFSYDVKMKEKGDIPEGYSVSREKKERFSLILESASTNQTSMYLCASSTDKRGTEAFFGQGTRLTVV.

The chain joins TRBV7-8 to TRBJ1-2; 7 nucleotides line up with TRBD1. Germline-derived CDR1 and CDR2 are SGHVS and FQNEAQ. This CDR3 region has 15 residues. The junction had 7 bases not matched to a gene; V was cut back by 4 bases and J by 2 bases. The CDR3 region has the DNA TGTGCCAGCAGCTCATACAGGGGAAAGAACTATGGCTACACCTTC. Protein product: CASSSYRGKNYGYTF.